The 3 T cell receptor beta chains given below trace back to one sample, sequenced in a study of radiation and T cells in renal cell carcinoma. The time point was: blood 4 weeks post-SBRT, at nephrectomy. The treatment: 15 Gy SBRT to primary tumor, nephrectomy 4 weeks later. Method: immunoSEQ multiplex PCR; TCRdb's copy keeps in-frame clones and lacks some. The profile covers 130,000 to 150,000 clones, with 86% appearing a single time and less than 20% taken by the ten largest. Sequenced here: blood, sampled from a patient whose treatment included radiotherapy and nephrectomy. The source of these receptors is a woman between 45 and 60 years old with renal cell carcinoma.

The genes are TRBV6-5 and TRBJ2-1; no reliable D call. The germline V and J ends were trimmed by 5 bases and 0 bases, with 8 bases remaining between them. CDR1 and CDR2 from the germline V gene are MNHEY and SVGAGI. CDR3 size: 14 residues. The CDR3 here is CASSQALSYNEQFF. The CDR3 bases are TGTGCCAGCAGTCAGGCTCTCTCCTACAATGAGCAGTTCTTC.

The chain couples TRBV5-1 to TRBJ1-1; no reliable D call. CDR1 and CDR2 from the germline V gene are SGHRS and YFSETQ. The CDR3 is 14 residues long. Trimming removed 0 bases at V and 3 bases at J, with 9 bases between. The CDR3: CASSLEDRDTEAFF. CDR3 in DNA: TGCGCCAGCAGCTTGGAAGATAGGGACACTGAAGCTTTCTTT.

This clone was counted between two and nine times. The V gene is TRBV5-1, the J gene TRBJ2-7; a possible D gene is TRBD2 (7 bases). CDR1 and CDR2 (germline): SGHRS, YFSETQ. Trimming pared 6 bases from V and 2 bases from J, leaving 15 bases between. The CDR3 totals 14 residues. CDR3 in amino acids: CASTRRGGTYEQYF. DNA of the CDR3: TGCGCCAGCACCCGGAGGGGGGGGACCTACGAGCAGTACTTC.